This T cell receptor beta chain was captured by sequencing in a study of blood T cell repertoires in COVID-19. Overall study: From the United States, Italy and Spain came samples of acute and convalescent COVID-19.

Study processing details: Reference gene primer amplification yielded estimated nucleated cell counts. This table comes from immunoSEQ multiplex PCR, and its TCRdb copy is limited to in-frame clones, with some not included. V and J calls and clone size are as listed in that table; D and trimming were resolved from the DNA. Of 250,000 to 300,000 clones in the sample, approximately 88% were seen once. Per the germline V gene, CDR1 is DFQATT and CDR2 is SNEGSKA (reference sequence). This CDR3 spans 15 amino acids. V lost 5 bases and J 3 bases, leaving 19 bases between the germline ends. Membership in each cohort depended on participant-reported clinical history. Recovery meant two consecutive negative NP/OP PCR tests, professional clearance, or resolved symptoms.

What was sequenced was PBMCs or T cells enriched from blood (not recorded which). The rearrangement links TRBV20-1 to TRBJ2-5, with a weak D call TRBD1 (6 bases). The clonotype was recovered from a woman younger than 45 who had recovered from COVID-19. CDR3 region: CSARGLRDIKETQYF. The CDR3 DNA is TGCAGTGCTCGTGGCCTTCGGGACATTAAAGAGACCCAGTACTTC.